The rows below give T cell receptor beta chains drawn from one sample of a study of radiation and T cells in renal cell carcinoma. The assay was immunoSEQ multiplex PCR, and TCRdb's table has in-frame clones only and misses some. The top ten hold around 21% of the sample, which has several thousand clones, roughly 50% seen once. The sample in question was tumor tissue, obtained from a patient whose treatment included radiotherapy and nephrectomy. The receptor source for this set is a man aged 55-75 years with renal cell carcinoma. CDR3s include the opening cysteine and the closing phenylalanine or tryptophan. A D gene is named only where the DNA matches it firmly. Only part of the rows carry a size: once, few, many, or a class if the clone is expanded.

j_call	v_call	clone_size	d_call	cdr3_aa	cdr3_nt
TRBJ2-4	TRBV19	.	.	CASSIGQGKPKNIQYF	TGTGCCAGTAGTATTGGTCAGGGAAAACCCAAAAACATTCAGTACTTC
TRBJ1-1	TRBV4-2	.	.	CASSQIPPAEGAFF	TGTGCCAGCAGCCAAATTCCCCCGGCCGAGGGGGCTTTCTTT
TRBJ1-5	TRBV2	few	.	CASSAFSRNNQPQHF	TGTGCCAGCAGTGCATTTTCCAGAAATAATCAGCCCCAGCATTTT
TRBJ2-6	TRBV5-8	.	TRBD1	CASSLGVQGTGLLTF	TGTGCCAGCAGCTTGGGAGTGCAGGGGACAGGGCTTTTGACTTTC
TRBJ1-1	TRBV23-1	.	.	CASSLKNTEAFF	TGCGCCAGCAGTCTTAAGAACACTGAAGCTTTCTTT
TRBJ1-1	TRBV10-3	few	.	CAISESESSRGTEAFF	TGTGCCATCAGTGAGAGCGAATCCTCCAGAGGCACTGAAGCTTTCTTT
TRBJ1-1	TRBV28	.	.	CASSLRRGHTEAFF	TGTGCCAGCAGCCTTCGTCGGGGGCACACTGAAGCTTTCTTT
TRBJ1-5	TRBV6-6	once	TRBD1	CASSQPPGQASQPQHF	TGTGCCAGCAGTCAACCTCCGGGACAGGCAAGTCAGCCCCAGCATTTT
TRBJ2-7	TRBV6-1	medium-sized	.	CASQLATPYEQYF	TGTGCCAGCCAATTGGCCACTCCCTACGAGCAGTACTTC
TRBJ2-7	TRBV11-2	.	.	CASSSSYEQYF	TGTGCCAGCAGCTCTTCCTACGAGCAGTACTTC
TRBJ1-4	TRBV27	medium-sized	.	CASSDRFNEKLFF	TGTGCCAGCAGTGACAGGTTTAATGAAAAACTGTTTTTT
TRBJ2-6	TRBV7-2	.	.	CASSVGRTGTGANVLTF	TGTGCCAGCAGCGTTGGTCGAACAGGGACTGGGGCCAACGTCCTGACTTTC
TRBJ2-2	TRBV11-3	.	.	CASSLARGQAGELFF	TGTGCCAGCAGCTTAGCCAGGGGTCAGGCCGGGGAGCTGTTTTTT
TRBJ2-7	TRBV15	.	.	CATSRGSPLSSYEQYF	TGTGCCACCAGCAGAGGGTCACCTCTTAGCTCCTACGAGCAGTACTTC
TRBJ2-7	TRBV10-3	.	TRBD2	CAISASGSSYEQYF	TGTGCCATCAGCGCTAGCGGGAGCTCCTACGAGCAGTACTTC
TRBJ1-3	TRBV9	.	.	CASSAAGLGNTIYF	TGTGCCAGCAGCGCCGCCGGCCTTGGAAACACCATATATTTT
TRBJ2-7	TRBV10-1	.	TRBD2	CASSPAGRTYEQYF	TGCGCCAGCAGCCCAGCGGGACGGACCTACGAGCAGTACTTC
TRBJ1-1	TRBV10-2	few	.	CASSERPDWYAAFF	TGCGCCAGCAGTGAGAGGCCGGATTGGTATGCAGCTTTCTTT
TRBJ2-7	TRBV5-1	few	TRBD2	CASTGGNSYEQYF	TGCGCCAGCACGGGGGGGAATTCCTACGAGCAGTACTTC
TRBJ2-7	TRBV7-3	.	TRBD2	CASSRTSGPYEQYF	TGTGCCAGCAGCCGGACTAGCGGACCCTACGAGCAGTACTTC
TRBJ2-3	TRBV6-6	.	TRBD1	CASRVTGGPTDTQYF	TGTGCCAGCAGGGTTACAGGGGGCCCCACAGATACGCAGTATTTT